This T cell receptor beta chain was obtained from a study of cytomegalovirus exposure and HLA in healthy donors. Study details: Later, an analysis reported that the 100 to 150 validation repertoires had used the same platform as the roughly 720 first-cohort repertoires.

Assay: immunoSEQ multiplex PCR; the TCRdb copy retains only in-frame clones and omits some. The sample has around 220,000 clones; about 90% are singletons. Of note for this clone: Its specificity is unknown.

Whole-study results and caveats: The study put under 200 TCR beta chains on its list as cytomegalovirus-associated. Most sequenced TCRs were rare (though some public TCRs occurred in many donors).

With V trimmed by 6 bases and J by 2 bases, 6 bases remained unmatched. The CDR3 loop spans 15 amino acids. Germline CDR1 ENHRY, CDR2 SYGVKD. This sequence was found in a woman younger than 30 in good health and CMV-seronegative. V is TRBV10-3 and J is TRBJ1-2, with 10 positions matching TRBD1. Sequences were obtained from PBMCs. The CDR3 nucleotides are TGTGCCATCAGGGAGGGACAGGGGAAGAACTATGGCTACACCTTC. Translated, it gives CAIREGQGKNYGYTF.